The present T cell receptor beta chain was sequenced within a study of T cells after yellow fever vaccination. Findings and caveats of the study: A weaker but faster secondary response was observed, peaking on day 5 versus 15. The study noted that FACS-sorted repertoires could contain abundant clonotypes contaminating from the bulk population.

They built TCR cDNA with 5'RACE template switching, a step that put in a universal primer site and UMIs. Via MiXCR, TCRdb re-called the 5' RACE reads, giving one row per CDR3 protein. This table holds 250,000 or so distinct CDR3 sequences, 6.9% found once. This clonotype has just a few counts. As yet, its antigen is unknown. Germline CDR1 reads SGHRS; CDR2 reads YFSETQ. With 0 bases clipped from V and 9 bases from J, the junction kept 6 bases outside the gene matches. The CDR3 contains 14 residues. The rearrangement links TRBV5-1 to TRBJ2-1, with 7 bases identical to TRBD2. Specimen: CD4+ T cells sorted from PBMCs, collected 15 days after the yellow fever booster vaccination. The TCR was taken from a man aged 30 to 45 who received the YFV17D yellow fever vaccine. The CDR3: CASSLVGLGIEQFF. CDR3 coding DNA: TGCGCCAGCAGCTTGGTAGGACTAGGTATTGAGCAGTTCTTC. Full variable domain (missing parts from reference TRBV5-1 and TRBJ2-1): KAGVTQTPRYLIKTRGQQVTLSCSPISGHRSVSWYQQTPGQGLQFLFEYFSETQRNKGNFPGRFSGRQFSNSRSEMNVSTLELGDSALYLCASSLVGLGIEQFFGPGTRLTVL.